Sequencing of this TCR beta chain was carried out in a study of beta chain features in type 1 diabetes. Germline V gives CDR1 SGHDN, CDR2 FVKESK. V was cut by 2 bases and J by 10 bases, with 12 bases left in between. There are 13 residues in the CDR3. In its sample, this clone was seen many times. TCRB transcripts that were expressed got sequenced, as all of the isolated RNA had been reverse transcribed. Regulatory, naive and central memory T cell samples averaged around 3.6 million reads. Sequencing was performed with immunoSEQ multiplex PCR; in TCRdb, only in-frame clones are kept and a portion is missing. The sample yields about 320,000 clones, around 15% seen once.

The sequencing sample was made of central memory CD4+ T cells from blood. The origin of this receptor is a man aged 25-45 years in good health. The V call is TRBV14, the J call TRBJ2-1; D is ambiguous. Written as DNA, the CDR3 is TGTGCCAGCAGCCAACCCCCCTCGGGCGAGCAGTTCTTC. Translated, it gives CASSQPPSGEQFF.